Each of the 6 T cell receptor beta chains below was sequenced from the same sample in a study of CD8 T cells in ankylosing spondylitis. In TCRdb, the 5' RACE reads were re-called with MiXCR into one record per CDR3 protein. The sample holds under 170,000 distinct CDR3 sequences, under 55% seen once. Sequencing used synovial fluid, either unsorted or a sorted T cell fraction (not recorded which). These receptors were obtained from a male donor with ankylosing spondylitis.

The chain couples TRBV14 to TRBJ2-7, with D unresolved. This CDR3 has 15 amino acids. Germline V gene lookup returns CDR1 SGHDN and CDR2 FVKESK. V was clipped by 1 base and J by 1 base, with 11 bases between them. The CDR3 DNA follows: TGTGCCAGCAGCCAAGTCCCTGGAGCGTCCTACGAGCAGTACTTC. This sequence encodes CASSQVPGASYEQYF.

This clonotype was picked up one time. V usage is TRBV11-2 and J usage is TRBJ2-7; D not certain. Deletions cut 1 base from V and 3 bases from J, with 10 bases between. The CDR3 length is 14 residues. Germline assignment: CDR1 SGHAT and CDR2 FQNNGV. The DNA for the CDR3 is TGTGCCAGCAGCTTAGCAGGTAGGGTCTACGAGCAGTACTTC. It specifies CASSLAGRVYEQYF.

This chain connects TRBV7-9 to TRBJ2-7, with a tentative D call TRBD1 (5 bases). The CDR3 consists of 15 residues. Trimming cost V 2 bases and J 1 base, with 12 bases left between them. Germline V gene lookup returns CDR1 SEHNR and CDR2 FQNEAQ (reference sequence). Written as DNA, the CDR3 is TGTGCCAGCAGCTTATTTCTGGACAAATCCTACGAGCAGTACTTC. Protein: CASSLFLDKSYEQYF.

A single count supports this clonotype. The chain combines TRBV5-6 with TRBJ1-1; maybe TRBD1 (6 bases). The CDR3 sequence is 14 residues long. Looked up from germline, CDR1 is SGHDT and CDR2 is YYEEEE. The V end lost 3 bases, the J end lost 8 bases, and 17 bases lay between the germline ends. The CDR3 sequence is CASSSGGGSLEAFF. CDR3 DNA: TGTGCCAGCAGCTCAGGAGGGGGGTCGCTAGAAGCTTTCTTT.

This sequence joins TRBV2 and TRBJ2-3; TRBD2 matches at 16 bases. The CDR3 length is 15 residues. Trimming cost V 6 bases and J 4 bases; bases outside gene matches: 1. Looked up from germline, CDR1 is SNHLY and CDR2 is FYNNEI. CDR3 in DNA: TGTGCCAGCAGAGGGACTAGCGGGGGGGCAGATACGCAGTATTTT. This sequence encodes CASRGTSGGADTQYF.

The CDR3 nucleotides read TGTGCCAGCAGCTTAGTTCCGGCTTCGGAAAAACTGTTTTTT. As protein: CASSLVPASEKLFF. The chain has TRBV7-9 and TRBJ1-4; D gene ambiguous. Germline V gives CDR1 SEHNR, CDR2 FQNEAQ (reference sequence). V was shortened by 1 base and J by 8 bases, with 11 bases between the two germline ends. This CDR3 region has 14 residues.